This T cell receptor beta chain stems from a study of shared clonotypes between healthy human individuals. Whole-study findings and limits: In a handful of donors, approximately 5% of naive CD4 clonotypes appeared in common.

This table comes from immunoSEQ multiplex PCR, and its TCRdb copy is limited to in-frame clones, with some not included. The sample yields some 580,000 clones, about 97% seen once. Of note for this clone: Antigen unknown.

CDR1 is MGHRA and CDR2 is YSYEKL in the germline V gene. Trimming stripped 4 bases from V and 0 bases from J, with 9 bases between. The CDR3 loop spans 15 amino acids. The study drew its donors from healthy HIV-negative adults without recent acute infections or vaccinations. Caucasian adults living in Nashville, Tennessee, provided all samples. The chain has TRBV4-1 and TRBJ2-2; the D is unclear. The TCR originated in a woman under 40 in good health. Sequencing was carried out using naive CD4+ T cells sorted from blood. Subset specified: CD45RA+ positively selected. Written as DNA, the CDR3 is TGCGCCAGCAGCCGATCCCAGACGAACACCGGGGAGCTGTTTTTT. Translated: CASSRSQTNTGELFF.